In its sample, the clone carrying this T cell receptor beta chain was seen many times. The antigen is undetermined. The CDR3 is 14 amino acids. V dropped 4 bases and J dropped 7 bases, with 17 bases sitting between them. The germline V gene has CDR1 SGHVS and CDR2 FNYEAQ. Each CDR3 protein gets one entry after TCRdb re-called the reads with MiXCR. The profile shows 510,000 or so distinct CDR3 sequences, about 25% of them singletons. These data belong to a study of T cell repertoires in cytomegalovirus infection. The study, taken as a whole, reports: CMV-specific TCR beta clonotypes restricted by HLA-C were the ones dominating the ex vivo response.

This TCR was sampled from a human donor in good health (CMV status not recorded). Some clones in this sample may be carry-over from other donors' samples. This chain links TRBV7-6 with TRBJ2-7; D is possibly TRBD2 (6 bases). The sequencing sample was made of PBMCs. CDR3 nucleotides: TGTGCCAGCAGCTCCGGGACTTACGCCGGGGAGCAGTACTTC. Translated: CASSSGTYAGEQYF.